The present entry profiles one T cell receptor (beta chain) with its context. Its cognate antigen is unknown. Primed by a sample-barcoded 5' primer and a J-beta primer mix, a second PCR proceeded for about 6 to 11 cycles. TCRdb reprocessed the 5' RACE reads with MiXCR, giving one entry per CDR3 protein. The sample has approximately 810,000 distinct CDR3 sequences; about 37% are singletons. This sample is part of a study of blood T cells in healthy people across ages. Study-level points and caveats: Long-lived donors had more naive CD4+ cells and higher diversity than aged donors. Diversity was estimated from one million T cells, and these estimates were considered underestimates. The CMV status of each donor remained undetermined, and this could have confounded shifts in expanded clonotypes.

Russia was home to the donors, healthy Caucasian individuals aged about 6 to 90. Sequencing used blood. This receptor was taken from a young man in good health.

The CDR3 protein is CSARGVAYYNEQFF. DNA of the CDR3: TGCAGTGCTAGGGGAGTAGCCTACTACAATGAGCAGTTCTTC. The J gene is TRBJ2-1, the V gene TRBV20-1, with TRBD2 as a possible D gene (5 bases). The V and J ends lost 3 bases and 3 bases respectively, with 12 bases between them. Germline assignment: CDR1 DFQATT and CDR2 SNEGSKA (reference sequence). This CDR3 is 14 amino acids long.